This T cell receptor (beta chain) stems from a study of Ad26.COV2.S vaccination and SARS-CoV-2 variants. Study-level information: A COV1001 Ad26.COV2.S trial-arm participant provided the sample.

The method was immunoSEQ multiplex PCR; TCRdb's version includes in-frame clones alone and lacks a portion of them. The sample includes 440,000 or so clones, 89% of them seen just once. Treatment indicated: around 19 received Ad26.COV2.S at low or high dose, single or two shots; 5 received placebo; per-sample allocation not given. The samples date from day 63 after the first vaccine or placebo injection. Germline CDR1 is KGHSH and CDR2 is LQKENI. The V end lost 2 bases, the J end lost 3 bases, and 7 bases lay between the germline ends. The CDR3 covers 14 residues. The specimen comprised peripheral blood, sampled in a trial of Ad26.COV2.S vaccine versus placebo. The chain employs TRBV18 and TRBJ2-2; TRBD1 is a possible D gene (5 bases). The receptor was isolated from a person aged 18-60 years who received the Ad26.COV2.S COVID-19 vaccine or a placebo. The DNA of the CDR3 is TGTGCCAGCTCACCAGGGGCACACACCGGGGAGCTGTTTTTT. This translates into CASSPGAHTGELFF.